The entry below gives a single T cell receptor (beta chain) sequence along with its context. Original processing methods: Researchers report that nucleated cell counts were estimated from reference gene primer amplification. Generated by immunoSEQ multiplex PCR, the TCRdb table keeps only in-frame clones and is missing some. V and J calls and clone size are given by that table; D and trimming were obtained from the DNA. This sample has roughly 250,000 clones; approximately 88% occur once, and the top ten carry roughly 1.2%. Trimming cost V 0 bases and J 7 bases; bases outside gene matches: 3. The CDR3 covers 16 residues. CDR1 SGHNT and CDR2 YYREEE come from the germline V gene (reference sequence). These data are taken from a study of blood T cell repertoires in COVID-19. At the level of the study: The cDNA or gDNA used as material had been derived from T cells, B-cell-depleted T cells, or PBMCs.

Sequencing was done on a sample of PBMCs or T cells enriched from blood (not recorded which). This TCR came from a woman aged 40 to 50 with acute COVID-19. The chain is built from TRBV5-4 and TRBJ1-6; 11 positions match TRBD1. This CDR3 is CASSLEDRGRNSPLHF. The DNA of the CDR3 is TGTGCCAGCAGCTTGGAGGACAGGGGGCGAAATTCACCCCTCCACTTT.